One sample yielded the 10 T cell receptor beta chains listed below, sequenced in a study of blood T cell repertoires in COVID-19. The repertoire was sequenced with immunoSEQ multiplex PCR; TCRdb's copy has only in-frame clones and lacks some. The table shows 200,000 to 250,000 clones, with over 80% occurring only once. Sequenced material: peripheral blood. These receptors originate from a woman in her sixties or seventies with active or convalescent COVID-19.

The CDR3, as DNA: TGTGCCAGCAGCGTAGCTGGTCAGACCGGGGAGCTGTTTTTT. Encoded protein: CASSVAGQTGELFF. The V gene is TRBV9, the J gene TRBJ2-2, with no clear D. CDR1 is SGDLS and CDR2 is YYNGEE in the germline V gene. This CDR3 is built from 14 residues. With 0 bases removed from V and 5 bases from J, the gap between germline ends came to 8 bases.

This clone was counted a single time. The chain uses TRBV7-6 and TRBJ2-3, with 8 bases matching TRBD1. Unmatched junction bases numbered 8, after V lost 5 bases and J lost 1 base. Germline V gene sequence: CDR1 SGHVS, CDR2 FNYEAQ. There are 16 residues in the CDR3. The CDR3 region is CASSAQGGLGTDTQYF. The CDR3 DNA reads TGTGCCAGCAGCGCACAGGGGGGTCTGGGCACAGATACGCAGTATTTT.

This chain uses TRBV5-1 with TRBJ2-7; 9 nucleotides match TRBD1. CDR3 length equals 16 residues. Germline V CDR1 and CDR2: SGHRS, YFSETQ. The junction had 9 bases not matched to a gene; V was cut back by 4 bases and J by 1 base. CDR3 sequence: CASSARDRDFSYEQYF. In DNA form, the CDR3 reads TGCGCCAGCAGCGCCCGGGACAGGGACTTTTCCTACGAGCAGTACTTC.

This chain connects TRBV19 to TRBJ2-5, with D possibly TRBD1 on 5 matching bases. This CDR3 has 16 amino acids. Looked up from germline, CDR1 is LNHDA and CDR2 is SQIVND (reference sequence). The V and J ends lost 1 base and 9 bases respectively, with 21 bases between them. The CDR3, as DNA: TGTGCCAGTAGTATAGGGGGCAGTGCCCGTTCCAGGGCCCAGTACTTC. It codes for CASSIGGSARSRAQYF.

This clone was seen once. The chain links TRBV29-1 to TRBJ1-4; 10 bases align to TRBD1. Germline V CDR1 and CDR2: SQVTM, ANQGSEA. The CDR3 consists of 14 residues. With 6 bases clipped from V and 3 bases from J, the junction kept 4 bases outside the gene matches. CDR3 bases: TGCAGCGTCCGACAGGGGGCTGCTAATGAAAAACTGTTTTTT. Protein sequence: CSVRQGAANEKLFF.

The chain employs TRBV21-1 and TRBJ2-7; the table's D gene call, TRBD2, was not cross checked with the DNA. TRBV21-1 is a pseudogene. The CDR3 totals 14 residues. CDR3 protein: CASKTRRVNYEQYF. The CDR3 DNA follows: TGTGCCAGCAAGACCCGGAGAGTAAACTACGAGCAGTACTTC.

Only one count was recorded for this clone. This rearrangement joins TRBV19 to TRBJ1-2; maybe TRBD1 (5 bases). With 9 bases removed from V and 4 bases from J, the gap between germline ends came to 18 bases. This CDR3 has 14 amino acids. Germline V gives CDR1 LNHDA, CDR2 SQIVND (reference sequence). Written as DNA, the CDR3 is TGTGCCAGCATAACCGGGGGGAACCCCTATGGCTACACCTTC. Amino acid sequence: CASITGGNPYGYTF.

The rearrangement links TRBV2 to TRBJ2-5; 11 positions match TRBD2. The trim removed 6 bases at V and 2 bases at J, leaving 5 bases unmatched. Germline CDR1 SNHLY, CDR2 FYNNEI. The CDR3 is made up of 15 amino acids. CDR3 residues: CASRAWTSGQETQYF. The CDR3 DNA reads TGTGCCAGCAGAGCTTGGACTAGCGGGCAAGAGACCCAGTACTTC.

This chain connects TRBV9 to TRBJ2-5, with D possibly matching TRBD2 (6 bases). Trimming cost V 1 base and J 5 bases, with 15 bases left between them. There are 15 residues in the CDR3. Germline CDR1 reads SGDLS; CDR2 reads YYNGEE. CDR3 residues: CASSVSFSGGETQYF. The DNA of the CDR3 is TGTGCCAGCAGCGTATCTTTTAGCGGAGGCGAGACCCAGTACTTC.

V gene TRBV5-1 combines with J gene TRBJ1-6; maybe TRBD1 (6 bases). V was shortened by 4 bases and J by 9 bases, with 20 bases between the two germline ends. This CDR3 is 16 amino acids long. Germline values: CDR1 SGHRS, CDR2 YFSETQ. Written as DNA, the CDR3 is TGCGCCAGCAGCCCCTTCCAACAGGGAATGGGTTCACCCCTCCACTTT. It codes for CASSPFQQGMGSPLHF. Complete variable domain (other parts from reference TRBV5-1 and TRBJ1-6): KAGVTQTPRYLIKTRGQQVTLSCSPISGHRSVSWYQQTPGQGLQFLFEYFSETQRNKGNFPGRFSGRQFSNSRSEMNVSTLELGDSALYLCASSPFQQGMGSPLHFGNGTRLTVT.